Shown below are 28 T cell receptor beta chains from a single sample sequenced in a study of patients and donors after allogeneic stem cell transplantation (dated by TCRdb to about 2020). Preparation of the library involved RT-PCR. Sequencing was carried out with a NextSeq 550. TCRdb passed the public sequencing reads through fastp at Q25 and MiXCR, retaining productive beta sequences. When rows share a CDR3 protein, they turn into one entry using the most common DNA and genes. The sample includes some 230,000 distinct CDR3 sequences, with roughly an eighth observed a single time. Of the sample, 11% is held by the ten largest clones. Sequencing was done on a sample of blood, either unsorted or a sorted T cell fraction (not recorded which). The receptors here all came from a human donor who was either an allogeneic HSCT recipient or a stem cell or donor lymphocyte infusion donor (not recorded which). It is not recorded whose cells these are; they may come from a transplant donor.

This clonotype was found a few times. The gene calls are TRBV6-1 and TRBJ2-3; a weak D match, TRBD2 (6 bases). The CDR3 runs 13 residues. Trimming cost V 1 base and J 11 bases, with 13 bases left between them. Germline-derived CDR1 and CDR2 are MNHNS and SASEGT. The chain's CDR3 is CASSEVRETKQYF. CDR3 sequence (DNA): TGTGCCAGCAGTGAAGTTCGGGAGACCAAGCAGTATTTT.

This clonotype was counted a few times. This sequence joins TRBV5-1 and TRBJ2-2; D is unresolved. The V end lost 3 bases, the J end lost 0 bases, and 9 bases lay between the germline ends. CDR1 and CDR2 (germline): SGHRS, YFSETQ. The CDR3 consists of 15 residues. The CDR3 loop reads CASSSRTANTGELFF. Here the CDR3 DNA reads TGCGCCAGCAGCTCCCGTACAGCGAACACCGGGGAGCTGTTTTTT.

This clonotype was counted at least ten times. The rearrangement uses TRBV7-2 and TRBJ2-5; 8 nucleotides match TRBD1. This CDR3 spans 15 amino acids. The V and J ends lost 6 bases and 4 bases, in that order; junction bases with no gene match: 10. Germline-derived CDR1 and CDR2 are SGHTA and FQGNSA. The CDR3, as DNA: TGTGCCAGCAGACCCATAATGACAGGGGCAGAGACCCAGTACTTC. It specifies CASRPIMTGAETQYF.

This clonotype is hyperexpanded in the sample. The rearrangement uses TRBV27 and TRBJ2-6, with a weak D call TRBD2 (5 bases). In germline, CDR1 is MNHEY, CDR2 SMNVEV (reference sequence). V dropped 1 base and J dropped 0 bases, with 7 bases sitting between them. The CDR3 extends over 16 amino acids. The CDR3 DNA reads TGTGCCAGCAGTTTATTGGGGAGCTCTGGGGCCAACGTCCTGACTTTC. This encodes CASSLLGSSGANVLTF.

The chain recombines TRBV7-3 with TRBJ2-1, with 10 positions matching TRBD2. V trimming: 5 bases; J trimming: 8 bases; junction bases outside the gene matches: 6. The CDR3 is 14 amino acids. The V gene's germline CDR1 is SGHTA and CDR2 FQGTGA. The CDR3 reads CASSQGLAPDEQFF. CDR3 nucleotide sequence: TGTGCCAGCAGCCAGGGACTAGCGCCCGATGAGCAGTTCTTC.

V usage is TRBV19 and J usage is TRBJ2-1; TRBD2 aligns across 14 bases. The CDR3 runs 16 residues. Germline lookup yields CDR1 LNHDA and CDR2 SQIVND (reference sequence). The junction had 7 bases not matched to a gene; V was cut back by 5 bases and J by 7 bases. Written as DNA, the CDR3 is TGTGCCAGTAGTCCCTGGACTAGCGGGAGGACTAATGAGCAGTTCTTC. Amino acids: CASSPWTSGRTNEQFF.

This clonotype turned up a few times. The rearrangement joins TRBV20-1 to TRBJ1-5; 11 bases fit TRBD1. This CDR3 comprises 16 residues. The germline V gene encodes CDR1 DFQATT and CDR2 SNEGSKA (reference sequence). Unmatched junction bases numbered 3, after V lost 1 base and J lost 1 base. The CDR3 is CSARGGTGGSNQPQHF. The CDR3 DNA is TGCAGTGCTAGAGGAGGGACAGGGGGAAGCAATCAGCCCCAGCATTTT.

This clonotype was counted a few times. The gene calls are TRBV20-1 and TRBJ1-4, with a weak D call TRBD1 (6 bases). The CDR3 runs 14 residues. From germline, CDR1 is DFQATT and CDR2 SNEGSKA (reference sequence). Deletions cut 2 bases from V and 7 bases from J, with 14 bases between. CDR3 amino acids: CSARTRGRGEKLFF. CDR3 DNA sequence: TGCAGTGCTAGAACCAGGGGTCGAGGTGAAAAACTGTTTTTT.

The table lists this clonotype with many counts. This rearrangement joins TRBV20-1 to TRBJ1-4; D possibly corresponds to TRBD1 (6 bases). The length of the CDR3 is 15 residues. V was clipped by 3 bases and J by 8 bases, with 19 bases between them. Germline CDR1 is DFQATT and CDR2 is SNEGSKA (reference sequence). This CDR3 is CSASPLRGAGEKLFF. CDR3 nucleotides: TGCAGTGCTAGTCCGTTACGGGGGGCTGGGGAAAAACTGTTTTTT.

V usage is TRBV2 and J usage is TRBJ2-5; 8 bases are a match to TRBD1. J lost 1 base, V lost 6 bases, and 10 bases had no gene match. The CDR3 is made up of 16 amino acids. Germline values: CDR1 SNHLY, CDR2 FYNNEI. CDR3 DNA sequence: TGTGCCAGCAGCCGACGACTCGGGACAGGCCAAGAGACCCAGTACTTC. It translates to CASSRRLGTGQETQYF.

This clonotype came up a few times. The chain is built from TRBV19 and TRBJ1-1, with D unresolved. V was trimmed by 5 bases and J by 0 bases, leaving 7 bases between them. CDR3 length equals 13 residues. CDR1 LNHDA and CDR2 SQIVND come from the germline V gene (reference sequence). CDR3: CASSLLMNTEAFF. CDR3 DNA sequence: TGTGCCAGTAGTCTTCTCATGAACACTGAAGCTTTCTTT.

This clonotype was observed many times. Written as DNA, the CDR3 is TGCGCCAGCAGCGGAGGGACAGGGTTGTCCTACGAGCAGTACTTC. Residues: CASSGGTGLSYEQYF. The chain carries TRBV5-1 and TRBJ2-7, with 9 bases matching TRBD1. V shed 4 bases, J shed 1 base, and the junction held 6 bases outside the gene matches. The CDR3 runs 15 residues. Germline CDR1 SGHRS, CDR2 YFSETQ.

This chain joins TRBV30 and TRBJ2-3; D is unresolved. The germline V gene has CDR1 GTSNPN and CDR2 SVGIG (reference sequence). The CDR3 spans 13 residues. V lost 0 bases, J lost 7 bases, and 11 bases lay in between. The CDR3 is CAWSVFAANTQYF. CDR3 nucleotides: TGTGCCTGGAGTGTATTTGCCGCGAATACGCAGTATTTT.

The rearrangement links TRBV6-2 or TRBV6-3 to TRBJ1-1; D is unclear. The ends were cut back, 6 bases at V and 7 bases at J, with 9 bases in the middle. Per germline, CDR1 MNHEY and CDR2 SVGEGT. The CDR3 is 11 residues long. Written as DNA, the CDR3 is TGTGCCAGCAGCTCTCCCATTGAAGCTTTCTTT. This translates into CASSSPIEAFF.

This rearrangement joins TRBV10-3 to TRBJ2-3, with D uncertain. With 8 bases removed from V and 5 bases from J, the gap between germline ends came to 14 bases. CDR1 is ENHRY and CDR2 is SYGVKD in the germline V gene. The CDR3 spans 13 residues. The CDR3 DNA follows: TGTGCCATCCACGGGTCCTCCAGAGATACGCAGTATTTT. This encodes CAIHGSSRDTQYF.

The chain couples TRBV3-1 to TRBJ2-3, with D tentatively TRBD2 (5 bases). This CDR3 region has 15 residues. Germline V lookup: CDR1 LGHDT, CDR2 YNNKEL (reference sequence). Trimming left V 0 bases short and J 2 bases short, with 9 bases between. CDR3 protein: CASSQDLAVTDTQYF. CDR3 sequence (DNA): TGTGCCAGCAGCCAAGACCTAGCCGTCACAGATACGCAGTATTTT.

This chain connects TRBV6-5 to TRBJ1-3, with D unclear. The length of the CDR3 is 15 residues. CDR1 and CDR2 (germline): MNHEY, SVGAGI. Trimming shortened V by 0 bases and J by 3 bases, and 9 bases separated the two germline ends. CDR3 nucleotides: TGTGCCAGCAGTTACTCGCAGGATATTGGAAACACCATATATTTT. As protein: CASSYSQDIGNTIYF.

This clonotype has more than one count but fewer than ten. The chain couples TRBV4-1 to TRBJ1-2, with D possibly being TRBD1 (5 bases). The V end lost 5 bases, the J end lost 7 bases, and 14 bases lay between the germline ends. This CDR3 region has 13 residues. The V gene's germline CDR1 is MGHRA and CDR2 YSYEKL. DNA of the CDR3: TGCGCCAGCAGCAACCGGGACCTACGTGGCTACACCTTC. Residues: CASSNRDLRGYTF.

The J gene is TRBJ1-1, the V gene TRBV7-2; a weak D match, TRBD1 (6 bases). With 2 bases removed from V and 3 bases from J, the gap between germline ends came to 10 bases. The CDR3 extends over 14 amino acids. Germline V gene data show CDR1 as SGHTA and CDR2 as FQGNSA. CDR3: CASSLSGDHTEAFF. The CDR3 bases are TGTGCCAGCAGCTTATCAGGGGACCACACTGAAGCTTTCTTT.

The sample holds a few counts of this clonotype. The CDR3 DNA follows: TGCGCCAGCAGCTTGTTCACGAGTCAGGACTTTTCACCCCTCCACTTT. Translation: CASSLFTSQDFSPLHF. This chain joins TRBV5-1 and TRBJ1-6; D gene ambiguous. Germline CDR1 reads SGHRS; CDR2 reads YFSETQ. Trimming pared 1 base from V and 9 bases from J, leaving 17 bases between. This CDR3 is built from 16 residues.

This clonotype has more than one count but fewer than ten. This chain joins TRBV5-6 and TRBJ2-7; no clear D gene. Trimming left V 4 bases short and J 2 bases short, with 16 bases between. Germline CDR1 SGHDT, CDR2 YYEEEE. The CDR3 is made up of 15 amino acids. The CDR3 loop reads CASSPLGPATYEQYF. The CDR3 nucleotides read TGTGCCAGCAGCCCACTCGGTCCGGCTACCTACGAGCAGTACTTC.

The chain links TRBV20-1 to TRBJ1-2; D is uncertain. The CDR3 extends over 11 amino acids. V lost 5 bases to trimming and J lost 8 bases, with 12 bases between them. Germline V gene lookup returns CDR1 DFQATT and CDR2 SNEGSKA (reference sequence). This CDR3 is CSARLPGGYTF. CDR3 bases: TGCAGTGCTCGCCTCCCCGGCGGCTACACCTTC.

This clonotype was observed at least ten times. The J gene is TRBJ1-5, the V gene TRBV12-3 or TRBV12-4; D gene unclear. This CDR3 has 13 residues. Trimming shortened V by 3 bases and J by 0 bases, and 3 bases separated the two germline ends. CDR3 DNA sequence: TGTGCCAGCAGTTTCAGTAGCAATCAGCCCCAGCATTTT. Translation gives CASSFSSNQPQHF.

This clonotype showed up just a few times. V is TRBV6-1 and J is TRBJ1-1; D unclear. V was pared by 3 bases and J by 5 bases, with 13 bases between. The CDR3 runs to 14 residues. CDR1 is MNHNS and CDR2 is SASEGT in the germline V gene. CDR3 bases: TGTGCCAGCAGTGATGACATCCGGGCTACTGAAGCTTTCTTT. This translates into CASSDDIRATEAFF.

This clonotype was seen many times. The chain uses TRBV5-1 and TRBJ1-1, with 8 bases that match TRBD1. The CDR3 length is 16 residues. The J segment lost 1 base and the V segment lost 6 bases, leaving 11 bases of the junction unmatched. Germline CDR1 SGHRS, CDR2 YFSETQ. In DNA, the CDR3 is TGCGCCAGCACCAATACGTTCGGACAGGGGAACACTGAAGCTTTCTTT. Translating it yields CASTNTFGQGNTEAFF. Full variable domain (outside the CDR3, taken from reference TRBV5-1 and TRBJ1-1): KAGVTQTPRYLIKTRGQQVTLSCSPISGHRSVSWYQQTPGQGLQFLFEYFSETQRNKGNFPGRFSGRQFSNSRSEMNVSTLELGDSALYLCASTNTFGQGNTEAFFGQGTRLTVV.

This clonotype has just a few counts. The CDR3 sequence is CASASGAETQYF. The CDR3 DNA reads as TGTGCCAGTGCATCGGGGGCAGAGACCCAGTACTTC. The gene calls are TRBV6-6 and TRBJ2-5; D possibly matches TRBD1 or TRBD2 (6 bases each). Trimming removed 9 bases from V and 4 bases from J, with 12 bases in between. The CDR3 is 12 amino acids. Germline-derived CDR1 and CDR2 are MNHNY and SVGAGI (reference sequence).

The chain employs TRBV4-3 and TRBJ2-7, with 12 bases aligning to TRBD1. This CDR3 region has 15 residues. Germline assignment: CDR1 LGHNA and CDR2 YSLEER. Trimming took 2 bases from V and 4 from J; bases not matched to a gene: 3. This CDR3 is CASSQRDRGPYEQYF. The CDR3 region has the DNA TGCGCCAGCAGCCAACGGGACAGGGGGCCATACGAGCAGTACTTC.

The sample holds many counts of this clonotype. This rearrangement joins TRBV20-1 to TRBJ1-2; no clear D gene. The CDR3 runs to 13 residues. Trimming removed 4 bases from V and 2 bases from J, with 11 bases in between. Germline-derived CDR1 and CDR2 are DFQATT and SNEGSKA (reference sequence). CDR3 in DNA: TGCAGTGCTAAGGAGGGAGTCAACTATGGCTACACCTTC. It yields the protein CSAKEGVNYGYTF.